Listed below are T cell receptor beta chains from one sample, sequenced in a study of CD4 and CD8 cells across lung adenocarcinoma regions. TCRdb ran MiXCR on the PCR reads and lists one entry per CDR3 protein. The sample records 2,000 or so distinct CDR3 sequences, around 43% being singletons. The specimen was CD4+ T cells from the center of a lung tumor. These receptors were collected from a female donor with lung adenocarcinoma. The CD4 and CD8 labels of this study may be unreliable. The CDR3 runs from the conserved cysteine through the conserved F or W. The order of the fields is D gene, clone size, V gene, J gene, CDR3 DNA, CDR3 protein. The D gene is left open where the match is weak. Clone size is shown for a subset of rows, as once, few, many or a class of expanded clone.

.	.	TRBV20-1	TRBJ2-1	TGCAGTGCTAGAGATTGGCGGAACTACAATGAGCAGTTCTTC	CSARDWRNYNEQFF
.	.	TRBV12-3/TRBV12-4	TRBJ2-3	TGTGCCAGCAGTCCGTTCCGAAACACAGATACGCAGTATTTT	CASSPFRNTDTQYF
.	.	TRBV6-1	TRBJ2-5	TGTGCCAGCAGTCCGACGTTGGCCTCAGAGACCCAGTACTTC	CASSPTLASETQYF
.	medium-sized	TRBV6-1	TRBJ1-2	TGTGCCAGCCTTGACTTGACAGCTTCGGATGGCTACACCTTC	CASLDLTASDGYTF
.	.	TRBV27	TRBJ2-5	TGTGCCAGCACTACCCTGGGGGGAGAGACCCTGTATTTC	CASTTLGGETLYF
.	.	TRBV10-1	TRBJ2-5	TGCGCCAGCAGTGAAGACCGGGCGGGGACCCAGTACTTC	CASSEDRAGTQYF
.	medium-sized	TRBV10-3	TRBJ2-4	TGTGCCATCAGTGAGGGGGCGGCAGCCAAAAACATTCAGTACTTC	CAISEGAAAKNIQYF
.	.	TRBV4-2	TRBJ2-5	TGTGCCAGCAGCCCCACTCGGGCAGTGGCCGGAGGCCCGGACCAAGATACCCAGTACTTC	CASSPTRAVAGGPDQDTQYF
.	.	TRBV11-2	TRBJ2-5	TGTGCCAGCAGCTTCCAAAGGCAGGGTGGAGAGACCCAGTACTTC	CASSFQRQGGETQYF
TRBD1	.	TRBV11-2	TRBJ2-7	TGTGCCAGCAGCCCCGGGACAGGGAACGAGCAGTACTTC	CASSPGTGNEQYF
.	.	TRBV4-1	TRBJ2-2	TGCGCCAGCAGCCGAGAACAGGAGATGAACACCGGGGAGCTGTTTTTT	CASSREQEMNTGELFF
TRBD2	medium-sized	TRBV20-1	TRBJ2-1	TGCAGTGGACGGAGCGGGAGTAGATGGGAGCAGTTCTTC	CSGRSGSRWEQFF
.	medium-sized	TRBV6-1	TRBJ2-5	TGTGCCAGCAGTGGATCCGGGACATACCAAGAGACCCAGTACTTC	CASSGSGTYQETQYF
.	.	TRBV6-1	TRBJ2-4	TGTGCCAGCAGTAAACAAGGCTTAGCCAAAAACATTCAGTACTTC	CASSKQGLAKNIQYF
.	.	TRBV5-6	TRBJ2-3	TGTGCCAGCAGCCCCTATTTTAGTGCGACGCCAACAGATACGCAGTATTTT	CASSPYFSATPTDTQYF
TRBD2	once	TRBV6-5	TRBJ2-1	TGTGCCAGCAGTTACTGGACTAGCCCCTGGACCTACAATGAGCAGCTCTTC	CASSYWTSPWTYNEQLF
TRBD1	large	TRBV6-1	TRBJ2-7	TGTGCCAGCAGTGAAGCCCGAGAGGCAGGGGGCTACGAGCAGTACTTC	CASSEAREAGGYEQYF
.	large	TRBV6-5	TRBJ1-2	TGTGCCAGCAGTTCGCAAGGGGGGGCTCTTGGCTACACCTTC	CASSSQGGALGYTF
.	medium-sized	TRBV6-1	TRBJ2-3	TGTGCCAGCAGTGATGGCCGCTTCCCGCTGGGGAGAAGCACAGATACGCAGTATTTT	CASSDGRFPLGRSTDTQYF
TRBD2	.	TRBV6-1	TRBJ2-2	TGTGCCAGCAGCCGGAGGGGAGCAGCGGGAGCCACCGGGGAGCTGTTTTTT	CASSRRGAAGATGELFF
.	large	TRBV27	TRBJ2-5	TGTGCCAGCCGGGAAGGGAACCAAGAGACCCAGTACTTC	CASREGNQETQYF
.	.	TRBV27	TRBJ2-1	TGTGCCAGCAACCCGAAGTGGGTAGACTCCTACAATGAGCAGTTCTTC	CASNPKWVDSYNEQFF
.	few	TRBV4-1	TRBJ2-2	TGCGCCAGCAGCCAAGATGGGCAGGTTAGGTCCGGGGAGCTGTTTTTT	CASSQDGQVRSGELFF
.	.	TRBV7-2	TRBJ2-1	TGTGCCAGCAGCACGTACCAAGAGACCCAGTTCTTC	CASSTYQETQFF
.	.	TRBV25-1	TRBJ2-3	TGTGCCAGCAGTAAAACAGGCACAGATACGCAGTATTTT	CASSKTGTDTQYF
TRBD2	.	TRBV7-2	TRBJ2-4	TGTGGCCGCGGCTTGGAAGCGGGAACCAAAGACACTCAGTACTTT	CGRGLEAGTKDTQYF
.	few	TRBV6-1	TRBJ2-1	TGTGCCAGCAGCCTATACCTAGATGAGCAGTTCTTC	CASSLYLDEQFF
TRBD2	medium-sized	TRBV6-5	TRBJ2-5	TGTGCCAGCAGTTTTTATTCCGGGGGGAGAGAAGAGACCCAGTACTTC	CASSFYSGGREETQYF
.	.	TRBV10-3	TRBJ2-3	TGTGCCATCAGTGATTCCTTAGGGGGGAAAGATACCCAGTATTTT	CAISDSLGGKDTQYF
TRBD2	large	TRBV6-1	TRBJ2-3	TGTGCCAGCAGTCCGGGACTAGCACCATCTAGCACAGATACGCAGTATTTT	CASSPGLAPSSTDTQYF
TRBD2	.	TRBV12-3/TRBV12-4	TRBJ2-5	TGTGCCAGCAGTTTCGGGACTAGAGAGACCCAGTACTTC	CASSFGTRETQYF
TRBD1	few	TRBV15	TRBJ2-1	TGTGCCACCAACACGGGACAGGGTCGCGATGAGCAGTTCTTC	CATNTGQGRDEQFF
.	few	TRBV10-2	TRBJ2-2	TGCGCCAGCAGCCGGGAGACCGGGGAGCTGTTTTTT	CASSRETGELFF
.	.	TRBV6-1	TRBJ2-3	TGTGCCAGGAGCCACCAGGCTGTGGGCACAGATGCGCAGTATTTC	CARSHQAVGTDAQYF
.	few	TRBV6-1	TRBJ2-6	TGTGCCAGCAGTGAAATTGGGGGGGCCAACGTCCTGACTTTC	CASSEIGGANVLTF
.	.	TRBV25-1	TRBJ2-7	TGTGCCAGCAGTGAGGGGAATACACCGCAGTACTTC	CASSEGNTPQYF
.	.	TRBV6-1	TRBJ1-5	TGTGCCAGCAGGGTAGATGCCAATCAGCCCCAGCATTTT	CASRVDANQPQHF
.	large	TRBV6-1	TRBJ2-1	TGTGCCAGCAGACCTTATACAGGGAACAATGAGCAGTTCTTC	CASRPYTGNNEQFF
.	.	TRBV7-2	TRBJ2-1	TGTGCCAGCACCCCTTGGGCAGATTACAATGAGCAGTTCTTC	CASTPWADYNEQFF